The T cell receptor (beta chain) described here comes from a study of T cell responses to AZD1222 COVID-19 vaccine. Study conclusions and caveats: There were mostly white British donors and more females than males, and clonal diversity was possibly underestimated. There were vaccine-associated CD4 TCRs across spike, dominant at 160-218 and 743-854.

Trimming took off 4 bases at V and 7 bases at J, with 17 bases between the two ends. This CDR3 contains 15 residues. Germline lookup yields CDR1 SGHVS and CDR2 FQNEAQ. TCRdb's table, derived via immunoSEQ multiplex PCR, lists solely in-frame clones and lacks some. The sample includes 130,000 or so clones, approximately 91% of them seen just once. This clone turned up a few times. The antigen remains unidentified. The sequencing used peripheral blood, collected on day 0 of AZD1222 vaccination. This chain uses TRBV7-8 with TRBJ1-5, with D tentatively TRBD1 (5 bases). This TCR was recovered from an adult in good health. CDR3 bases: TGTGCCAGCAGCTCCGGGGTGGGGACGGGGCAGCCCCAGCATTTT. It is translated as CASSSGVGTGQPQHF.